This T cell receptor beta chain was sequenced for a study of blood T cell repertoires in COVID-19. Study-wide background: Spain, Italy and the United States supplied samples that represented acute and convalescent COVID-19. The analysed material was cDNA or gDNA that came from T cells, B-cell-depleted T cells, or PBMCs.

Germline CDR1 is SGDLS and CDR2 is YYNGEE. V was cut by 2 bases and J by 2 bases, with 11 bases left in between. The CDR3 length is 14 residues. Sequencing was performed with immunoSEQ multiplex PCR; in TCRdb, only in-frame clones are kept and a portion is missing. This sample carries tens of thousands of clones, more than 85% of them seen once, and the ten largest clones take about 6.5%. The chain recombines TRBV9 with TRBJ2-7; D gene unclear. The receptor was derived from a man aged 50-59 years with active COVID-19. The sequenced material came from peripheral blood. The CDR3 sequence: CASSVGASPYEQYF. CDR3 bases: TGTGCCAGCAGCGTCGGAGCGAGTCCCTACGAGCAGTACTTC. The entire variable domain, with the rest obtained from reference TRBV9 and TRBJ2-7, is as follows: DSGVTQTPKHLITATGQRVTLRCSPRSGDLSVYWYQQSLDQGLQFLIQYYNGEERAKGNILERFSAQQFPDLHSELNLSSLELGDSALYFCASSVGASPYEQYFGPGTRLTVT.